This record looks at one T cell receptor beta chain sequence and its context. In its sample, this clonotype was seen many times. It has no known antigen specificity. Per-nucleotide qualities are absent, and no much larger clonotype sits a single base away. These data come from a study of T cell repertoires in cytomegalovirus infection (dated by TCRdb to the late 2010s). Study-level background: Alongside well-studied HLA-B-restricted epitopes, the peptide stimulations were aimed at recently identified HLA-C-restricted CMV epitopes, whose presentation resists viral immunomodulation. Donor HLA type was relevant to the analysis, because carriage of CMV infection together with the matching HLA type was indicated by public TCR beta signatures.

Sequenced on an Illumina HiSeq 1500. TCRdb ran its own pipeline on the public reads, namely fastp trimming at Q25 and MiXCR clone calling, and kept in-frame beta chains. Rows with one shared CDR3 protein collapse into an entry with the most common genes and DNA. This sample lists about 160,000 distinct CDR3 sequences; about a fifth were detected once. The ten biggest clones cover under 30% of the sample. Read against the paper, the sample's treatment or condition label means: in vitro stimulation with specific CMV peptide epitopes to enrich CMV-specific T cells. Paper-wide results and their limitations: The ex vivo response was dominated by HLA-C-restricted CMV-specific TCR beta clonotypes, which also provided the single most frequent clonotype in two of eight donors. In both this cohort and an independent cohort of 300 to 450 donors, the cumulative frequency of public TCR beta family members distinguished carriers of CMV infection plus the relevant HLA type.

CDR3 length: 16 amino acids, cysteine to phenylalanine. Here the CDR3 DNA is all that survives: 48 bases in frame from base 1. V is pared back by 0 bases and J by 0 bases, with 11 bases lying between the germline termini. CDR1 and CDR2, per the germline V gene (reference sequence), are SEHNR and FQNEAQ. The chain is encoded by TRBV7-9 joined to TRBJ2-5; confidence is insufficient to name the D gene. Sequenced material: CD8+ T cells from cultured PBMCs, taken from culture after CMV antigen stimulation. The clonotype comes from a human donor in good health (CMV status not recorded). Some clones in this sample may be carry-over from other donors' samples. The CDR3 has the sequence CASSLALGLYQETQYF. The DNA sequence reads TGTGCCAGCAGCTTAGCGTTAGGCCTGTACCAAGAGACCCAGTACTTC.